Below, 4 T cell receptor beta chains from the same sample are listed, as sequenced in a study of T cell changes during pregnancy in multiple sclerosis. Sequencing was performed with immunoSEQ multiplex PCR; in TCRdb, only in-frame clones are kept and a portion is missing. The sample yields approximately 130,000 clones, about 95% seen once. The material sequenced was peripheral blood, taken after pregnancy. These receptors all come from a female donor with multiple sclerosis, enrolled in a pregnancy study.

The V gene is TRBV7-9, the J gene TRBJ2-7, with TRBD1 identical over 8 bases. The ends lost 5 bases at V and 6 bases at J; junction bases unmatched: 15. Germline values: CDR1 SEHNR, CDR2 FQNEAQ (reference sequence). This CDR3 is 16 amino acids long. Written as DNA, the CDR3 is TGTGCCAGCAGCCCTTCGGACAGGGTCTATCCTGGCGAGCAGTACTTC. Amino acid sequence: CASSPSDRVYPGEQYF.

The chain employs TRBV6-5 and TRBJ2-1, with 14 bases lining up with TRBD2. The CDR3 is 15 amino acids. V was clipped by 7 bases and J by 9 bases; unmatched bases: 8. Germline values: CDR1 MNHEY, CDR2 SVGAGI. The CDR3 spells CASKDPGLAGVEQFF. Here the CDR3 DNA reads TGTGCCAGCAAAGACCCGGGACTAGCGGGAGTTGAGCAGTTCTTC.

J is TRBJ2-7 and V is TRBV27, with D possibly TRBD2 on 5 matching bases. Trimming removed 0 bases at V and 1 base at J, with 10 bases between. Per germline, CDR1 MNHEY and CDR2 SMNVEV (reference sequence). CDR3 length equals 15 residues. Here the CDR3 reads CASSLSLAFSYEQYF. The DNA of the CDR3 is TGTGCCAGCAGTTTATCGCTAGCCTTTTCCTACGAGCAGTACTTC.

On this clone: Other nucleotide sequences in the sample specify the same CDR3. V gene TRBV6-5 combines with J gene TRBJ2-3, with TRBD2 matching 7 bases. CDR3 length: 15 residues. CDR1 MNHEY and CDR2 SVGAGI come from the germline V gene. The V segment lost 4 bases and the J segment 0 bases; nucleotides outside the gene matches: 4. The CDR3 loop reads CASSSGGTSTDTQYF. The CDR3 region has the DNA TGTGCCAGCAGTTCGGGAGGCACTAGCACAGATACGCAGTATTTT.